This TCR beta chain was captured by sequencing in a study of blood T cells in healthy people across ages. Looking at the study overall: Every two T cells gave about one barcoded beta molecule via template switching.

Study-wide results and limits: The percentage of naive T cells correlated strongly with TCR beta diversity.

A second PCR, run for about 7 to 11 cycles, used a sample-barcoded 5' primer plus a J-beta primer mix. Each CDR3 protein gets one entry after TCRdb re-called the 5' RACE reads with MiXCR. The sample carries 710,000 or so distinct CDR3 sequences, about a fifth recorded once. In the case of this clonotype: Its antigen remains unidentified.

The draw of peripheral blood yielded roughly 9.4 milliliters from each donor. Isolation per sample recovered at least 6 million PBMCs. The sequence came from a man aged 70 or older in good health. Sequencing was done on a sample of blood.

The DNA for the CDR3 is TGTGCCAGCAGCTTATTTTCGGAAAGGACAGGGTTCTATGGCTACACCTTC. Translation: CASSLFSERTGFYGYTF. The V and J genes are TRBV11-2 and TRBJ1-2, with 8 bases identical to TRBD1. Germline V gene sequence: CDR1 SGHAT, CDR2 FQNNGV. J was trimmed by 4 bases and V by 2 bases; bases with no gene match: 12. CDR3 length: 17 residues.